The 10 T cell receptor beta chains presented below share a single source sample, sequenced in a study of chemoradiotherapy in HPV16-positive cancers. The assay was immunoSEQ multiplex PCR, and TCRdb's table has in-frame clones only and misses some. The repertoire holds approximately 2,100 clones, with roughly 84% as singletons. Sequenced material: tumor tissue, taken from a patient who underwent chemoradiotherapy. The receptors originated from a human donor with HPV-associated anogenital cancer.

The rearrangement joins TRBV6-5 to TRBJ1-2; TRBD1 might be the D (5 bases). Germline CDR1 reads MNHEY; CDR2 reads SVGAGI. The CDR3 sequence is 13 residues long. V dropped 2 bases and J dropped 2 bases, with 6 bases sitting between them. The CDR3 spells CASSYDRNYGYTF. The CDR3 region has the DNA TGTGCCAGCAGTTACGACAGAAACTATGGCTACACCTTC.

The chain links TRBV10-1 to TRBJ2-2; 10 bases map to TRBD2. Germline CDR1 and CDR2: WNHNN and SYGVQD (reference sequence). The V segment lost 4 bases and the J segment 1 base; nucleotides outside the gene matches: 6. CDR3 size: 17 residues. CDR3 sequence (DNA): TGCGCCAGCAGTGCTAGACCTAGCGGGGGGAACACCGGGGAGCTGTTTTTT. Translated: CASSARPSGGNTGELFF.

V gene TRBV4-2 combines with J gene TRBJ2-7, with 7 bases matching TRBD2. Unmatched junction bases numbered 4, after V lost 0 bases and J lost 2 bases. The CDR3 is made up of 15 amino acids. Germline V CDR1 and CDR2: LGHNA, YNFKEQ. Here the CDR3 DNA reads TGTGCCAGCAGCCAAGACGGGGCGGGAGCCTACGAGCAGTACTTC. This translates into CASSQDGAGAYEQYF.

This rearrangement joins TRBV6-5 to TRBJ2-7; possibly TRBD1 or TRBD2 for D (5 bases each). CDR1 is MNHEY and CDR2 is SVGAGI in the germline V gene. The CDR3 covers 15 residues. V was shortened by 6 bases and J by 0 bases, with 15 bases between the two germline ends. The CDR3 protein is CASRGPGRFSYEQYF. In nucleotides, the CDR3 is TGTGCCAGCAGGGGACCAGGCCGGTTCTCCTACGAGCAGTACTTC.

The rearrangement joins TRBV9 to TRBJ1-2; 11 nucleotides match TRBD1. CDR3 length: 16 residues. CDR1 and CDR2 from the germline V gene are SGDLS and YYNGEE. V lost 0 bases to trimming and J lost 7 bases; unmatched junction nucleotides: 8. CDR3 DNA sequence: TGTGCCAGCAGCGTAGGATCCGGACAGGGGGCGGGTGGCTACACCTTC. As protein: CASSVGSGQGAGGYTF.

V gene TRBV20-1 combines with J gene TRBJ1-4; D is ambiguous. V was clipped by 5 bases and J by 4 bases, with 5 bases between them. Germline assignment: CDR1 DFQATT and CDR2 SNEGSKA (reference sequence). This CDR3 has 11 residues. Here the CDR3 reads CSAHYNEKLFF. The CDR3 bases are TGCAGTGCTCACTATAATGAAAAACTGTTTTTT.

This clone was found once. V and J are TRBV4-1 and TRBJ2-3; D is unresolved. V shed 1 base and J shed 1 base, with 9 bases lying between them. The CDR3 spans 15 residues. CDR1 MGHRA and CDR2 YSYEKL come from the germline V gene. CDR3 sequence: CASSQAGAGTDTQYF. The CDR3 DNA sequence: TGCGCCAGCAGCCAAGCGGGCGCAGGCACAGATACGCAGTATTTT.

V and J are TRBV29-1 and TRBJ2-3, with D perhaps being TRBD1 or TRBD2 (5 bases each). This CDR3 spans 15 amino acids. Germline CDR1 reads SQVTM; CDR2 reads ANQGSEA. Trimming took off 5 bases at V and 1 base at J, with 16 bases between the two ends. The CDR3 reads CSVRGGLGGTDTQYF. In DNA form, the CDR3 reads TGCAGCGTTAGAGGAGGCTTGGGGGGCACAGATACGCAGTATTTT.

The CDR3 protein is CAISPGQGTFGTEAFF. In DNA form, the CDR3 reads TGTGCCATCAGCCCGGGACAGGGGACGTTCGGCACTGAAGCTTTCTTT. The V and J genes are TRBV10-3 and TRBJ1-1; 10 nucleotides agree with TRBD1. CDR1 ENHRY and CDR2 SYGVKD come from the germline V gene. V lost 6 bases and J lost 4; bases outside the gene matches: 11. The CDR3 is made up of 16 amino acids.

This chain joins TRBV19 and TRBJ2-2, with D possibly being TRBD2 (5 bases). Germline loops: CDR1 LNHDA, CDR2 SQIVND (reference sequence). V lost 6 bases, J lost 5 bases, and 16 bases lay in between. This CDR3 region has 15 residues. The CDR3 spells CASSPLQRETGELFF. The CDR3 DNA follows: TGTGCCAGTAGCCCGCTCCAGAGGGAAACCGGGGAGCTGTTTTTT.